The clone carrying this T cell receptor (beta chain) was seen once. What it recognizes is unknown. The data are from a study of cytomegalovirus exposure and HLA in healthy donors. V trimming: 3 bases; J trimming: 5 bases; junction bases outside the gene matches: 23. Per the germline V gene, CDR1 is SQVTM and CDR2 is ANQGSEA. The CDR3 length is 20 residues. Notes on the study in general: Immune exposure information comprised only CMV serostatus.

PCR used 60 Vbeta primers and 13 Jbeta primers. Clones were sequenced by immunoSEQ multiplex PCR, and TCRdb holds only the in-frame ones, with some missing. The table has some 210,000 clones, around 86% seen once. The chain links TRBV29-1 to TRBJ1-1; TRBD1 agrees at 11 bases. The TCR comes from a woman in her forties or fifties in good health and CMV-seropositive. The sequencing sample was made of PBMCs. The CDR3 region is CSVESRSVRTGGKVRTEAFF. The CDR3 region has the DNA TGCAGCGTTGAGTCGAGATCGGTTAGGACAGGGGGCAAAGTTAGAACTGAAGCTTTCTTT.